Listed here are 18 T cell receptor beta chains from one sample, sequenced in a study of CD8 T cells in ankylosing spondylitis. Findings and limits, study-wide: Seemingly characteristic of ankylosing spondylitis blood was a TCR beta motif consisting of 7 or 8 highly homologous variants.

The antigens for these receptors are not known. TCRdb re-called the 5' RACE reads with MiXCR, one entry per CDR3 protein. The sample has more than 250,000 distinct CDR3 sequences; roughly 8% are singletons. Material: blood, either unsorted or a sorted T cell fraction (not recorded which). The receptors shown here come from a male donor with ankylosing spondylitis.

This clonotype was observed at least ten times. The chain uses TRBV27 and TRBJ2-1; 8 bases match TRBD1. The germline V gene encodes CDR1 MNHEY and CDR2 SMNVEV (reference sequence). CDR3 size: 12 residues. V was clipped by 5 bases and J by 9 bases; unmatched bases: 3. CDR3 amino acids: CASSLQGGEQFF. The CDR3 DNA follows: TGTGCCAGCAGTCTACAGGGGGGTGAGCAGTTCTTC.

The chain carries TRBV27 and TRBJ2-3; 9 bases align to TRBD1. Trimming removed 6 bases from V and 1 base from J; junction bases left unmatched: 2. This CDR3 contains 14 residues. Germline CDR1 and CDR2: MNHEY and SMNVEV (reference sequence). For the CDR3, the DNA is TGTGCCAGCAGCCGGACAGGGGGCACAGATACGCAGTATTTT. It is translated as CASSRTGGTDTQYF.

This chain uses TRBV19 with TRBJ1-4; D is undetermined. Germline lookup yields CDR1 LNHDA and CDR2 SQIVND (reference sequence). V was trimmed by 4 bases and J by 0 bases, leaving 9 bases between them. The CDR3 covers 15 residues. The CDR3 sequence is CASSTTVSTNEKLFF. For the CDR3, the DNA is TGTGCCAGTAGTACGACGGTGTCAACTAATGAAAAACTGTTTTTT.

V and J are TRBV20-1 and TRBJ1-1; 9 bases are a match to TRBD1. CDR1 DFQATT and CDR2 SNEGSKA come from the germline V gene (reference sequence). This CDR3 is 16 amino acids long. The ends lost 5 bases at V and 5 bases at J; junction bases unmatched: 15. CDR3 amino acids: CSAPPLGQGGRTEAFF. CDR3 nucleotide sequence: TGCAGTGCTCCTCCTTTGGGACAGGGAGGAAGAACTGAAGCTTTCTTT.

This clonotype was counted between two and nine times. This chain uses TRBV20-1 with TRBJ1-3; TRBD1 is a possible D gene (5 bases). CDR1 and CDR2 from the germline V gene are DFQATT and SNEGSKA (reference sequence). Trimming pared 6 bases from V and 1 base from J, leaving 13 bases between. CDR3 length: 14 amino acids. As DNA, the CDR3 is TGCAGTGCCGTCGGGGGGGGGTCTGGAAACACCATATATTTT. As protein: CSAVGGGSGNTIYF.

This clonotype appeared a few times. V gene TRBV10-3 combines with J gene TRBJ1-2; a weak D match, TRBD1 (6 bases). The germline V and J ends were trimmed by 8 bases and 2 bases, with 15 bases remaining between them. The V gene's germline CDR1 is ENHRY and CDR2 SYGVKD. The CDR3 loop spans 14 amino acids. CDR3 amino acids: CAIAQGLLNYGYTF. In DNA, the CDR3 is TGTGCCATCGCCCAGGGGCTCCTAAACTATGGCTACACCTTC.

The J gene is TRBJ2-1, the V gene TRBV2; 8 positions agree with TRBD2. V shed 6 bases and J 6 bases; nucleotides not matched to a gene: 10. The CDR3 is 15 amino acids. Germline CDR1 reads SNHLY; CDR2 reads FYNNEI. The CDR3 DNA sequence: TGTGCCAGCAGGCCCGGGACTAGACCAGGCAATGAGCAGTTCTTC. It is translated as CASRPGTRPGNEQFF.

This clonotype was observed a handful of times. The chain employs TRBV9 and TRBJ2-5, with a possible D match to TRBD2 (5 bases). The CDR3 has 13 residues. CDR1 SGDLS and CDR2 YYNGEE come from the germline V gene. Trimming cost V 2 bases and J 5 bases, with 10 bases left between them. The CDR3 loop reads CASSVEGAETQYF. In DNA form, the CDR3 reads TGTGCCAGCAGCGTCGAGGGCGCGGAGACCCAGTACTTC.

This clonotype was detected a few times. V is TRBV2 and J is TRBJ2-7, with 11 bases fitting TRBD2. The junction had 7 bases not matched to a gene; V was cut back by 8 bases and J by 7 bases. The CDR3 is 13 residues long. The germline gives CDR1 SNHLY, CDR2 FYNNEI. The CDR3 DNA reads as TGTGCCAGCTTACTAGCGGGAGATCGAGAGCAGTACTTC. Amino acids: CASLLAGDREQYF.

This clonotype was recorded a few times. The chain couples TRBV27 to TRBJ1-2, with TRBD1 matching 8 bases. CDR1 is MNHEY and CDR2 is SMNVEV in the germline V gene (reference sequence). CDR3 length: 14 amino acids. With 5 bases clipped from V and 8 bases from J, the junction kept 10 bases outside the gene matches. CDR3 in amino acids: CASSTPGQGKGYTF. CDR3 nucleotide sequence: TGTGCCAGCAGTACCCCCGGACAGGGTAAAGGCTACACCTTC.

This clonotype was counted only a few times. The V and J genes are TRBV6-2 or TRBV6-3 and TRBJ2-1; 14 bases are shared with TRBD2. This CDR3 has 15 residues. Germline V lookup: CDR1 MNHEY, CDR2 SVGEGT. V lost 2 bases and J lost 7; bases outside the gene matches: 1. In nucleotides, the CDR3 is TGTGCCAGCAGTTACGGGACTAGCGGGAGTAATGAGCAGTTCTTC. This gives the protein CASSYGTSGSNEQFF.

This clonotype was observed a few times. The V and J genes are TRBV5-1 and TRBJ1-1; 7 bases agree with TRBD1. The CDR3 has 15 residues. In germline, CDR1 is SGHRS, CDR2 YFSETQ. J was trimmed by 2 bases and V by 0 bases; bases with no gene match: 4. The DNA for the CDR3 is TGCGCCAGCAGCTTGGTCACAGGGGATAACACTGAAGCTTTCTTT. As protein: CASSLVTGDNTEAFF. Based on the CDR3 plus reference TRBV5-1 and TRBJ1-1, the full variable domain is KAGVTQTPRYLIKTRGQQVTLSCSPISGHRSVSWYQQTPGQGLQFLFEYFSETQRNKGNFPGRFSGRQFSNSRSEMNVSTLELGDSALYLCASSLVTGDNTEAFFGQGTRLTVV.

This clonotype was detected only a few times. The rearrangement links TRBV29-1 to TRBJ1-1, with 8 positions matching TRBD1. The CDR3 has 12 amino acids. From germline, CDR1 is SQVTM and CDR2 ANQGSEA. J lost 4 bases, V lost 6 bases, and 4 bases had no gene match. The CDR3 protein is CSVTTGATEAFF. Written as DNA, the CDR3 is TGCAGCGTCACGACAGGGGCCACTGAAGCTTTCTTT. The complete variable domain, with remaining parts taken from reference TRBV29-1 and TRBJ1-1, reads SAVISQKPSRDICQRGTSLTIQCQVDSQVTMMFWYRQQPGQSLTLIATANQGSEATYESGFVIDKFPISRPNLTFSTLTVSNMSPEDSSIYLCSVTTGATEAFFGQGTRLTVV.

This clonotype was seen at least ten times. The chain carries TRBV19 and TRBJ2-5, with D uncertain. This CDR3 region has 13 residues. With 1 base removed from V and 2 bases from J, the gap between germline ends came to 5 bases. Germline CDR1 is LNHDA and CDR2 is SQIVND (reference sequence). Here the CDR3 reads CASSIGGQETQYF. In nucleotides, the CDR3 is TGTGCCAGTAGTATAGGCGGTCAAGAGACCCAGTACTTC.

This clonotype was counted ten times or more. The gene calls are TRBV5-1 and TRBJ2-1; TRBD2 matches at 10 bases. Per the germline V gene, CDR1 is SGHRS and CDR2 is YFSETQ. The J segment lost 10 bases and the V segment lost 4 bases, leaving 8 bases of the junction unmatched. The length of the CDR3 is 14 residues. CDR3 sequence (DNA): TGCGCCAGCAGCCCTCCGACACTAGCGGGGGAGCAGTTCTTC. Translation: CASSPPTLAGEQFF.

The rearrangement uses TRBV4-2 and TRBJ2-7; 7 nucleotides agree with TRBD1. This CDR3 is built from 15 residues. V was clipped by 1 base and J by 6 bases; unmatched bases: 9. Germline values: CDR1 LGHNA, CDR2 YNFKEQ. The CDR3 DNA is TGTGCCAGCAGCCAAGTTGCAGGGGGTTATGGCGAGCAGTACTTC. Translating gives CASSQVAGGYGEQYF.

The chain employs TRBV20-1 and TRBJ2-7, with TRBD2 matching over 7 bases. From germline, CDR1 is DFQATT and CDR2 SNEGSKA (reference sequence). With V trimmed by 5 bases and J by 3 bases, 10 bases remained unmatched. CDR3 size: 14 residues. This CDR3 reads CSAYRAGRDYEQYF. The CDR3 bases are TGCAGTGCTTACAGAGCGGGAAGGGACTACGAGCAGTACTTC.

This clonotype was observed a few times. The chain joins TRBV7-9 to TRBJ2-7; no definite D call. This CDR3 spans 12 amino acids. Germline CDR1 and CDR2: SEHNR and FQNEAQ (reference sequence). Trimming cost V 3 bases and J 7 bases, with 10 bases left between them. This CDR3 reads CASSLRMREQYF. The CDR3 DNA follows: TGTGCCAGCAGCTTGCGAATGAGGGAGCAGTACTTC.